What follows describes a single T cell receptor (beta chain). The clone's antigen remains unknown. Nothing much larger sits one base from this clone, and base qualities are not available. This record comes from a study of blood T cell repertoires in COVID-19 (dated by TCRdb to the early 2020s). Study-wide context: Samples from collaborators originated in the United States, Italy and Spain and spanned both the acute and convalescent phases of COVID-19. The prospective study material was composed of cDNA or gDNA derived from T cells, B-cell-depleted T cells, or PBMCs. Subjects who had been exposed to COVID-19, were actively infected with it, or had recovered from it provided the deeply sampled blood TCRbeta repertoires that made up the dataset. The repertoires were made available in a free public database intended to serve as a resource for research on the immune response to SARS-CoV-2. Samples came from the ongoing ImmuneRACE study (first 160 participants) plus 1,254 subjects from 6 global collaborators. Sample metadata almost always included a de-identified subject ID, COVID-19 status, age in years and sex. Where HLA class I and class II types were available, the types were taken from metadata supplied by the sample provider, not from assay-based typing. Study-level results and caveats: Clinical and demographic metadata were provided uncurated, with the amount varying by source and participant.

TCRbeta CDR3 regions were amplified from genomic DNA by means of the immunoSEQ Assay, a bias-controlled multiplex PCR. Concerning the study's data processing: Within the assay, amplification of reference gene primers was used to estimate how many nucleated cells each sample contained. To quantify the absolute abundance of each unique TCRbeta CDR3 rearrangement, sequence reads were collapsed and filtered. For each sample, productive Simpson clonality was calculated as the square root of Simpson's diversity index across productive rearrangements. Imported from immuneACCESS, the table was reduced by TCRdb to in-frame sequences with V and J called. These copies leave out some clones; in studies compared against another copy, an unresolved V gene accounts for under half, and the cause of the remainder is not known. The D gene and trimming were derived from the DNA, and the V and J assignments and clone size from that table. Counted in this sample were 90,000 to 100,000 clones; approximately 86% of them appeared once. The ten largest clones represent around a tenth of the sample.

Each collaborating institution followed its own protocols to collect whole blood in K2EDTA tubes. For TCRbeta analysis, collaborators shipped samples as frozen whole blood, isolated PBMCs, or DNA extracted from either of those sample types. The junction shows trimming of 4 bases on V and 0 bases on J, and the gene matches do not reach 10 bases of it. Including cysteine and phenylalanine, the CDR3 has 17 amino acids. The only DNA kept is the CDR3, 51 bases in frame from the first base. CDR1 SEHNR and CDR2 FQNEAQ are derived from the germline V gene (reference sequence). This clonotype was sampled from a man between 45 and 60 years old with acute or convalescent COVID-19. Source material: peripheral blood. The chain uses TRBV7-9 and TRBJ1-1; TRBD1 matches 8 bases in the middle. The CDR3 sequence is CASSSIGQGYMNTEAFF. The nucleotides read TGTGCCAGCAGCTCCATCGGACAGGGCTACATGAACACTGAAGCTTTCTTT.